This T cell receptor (beta chain) emerged from a study of shared clonotypes between healthy human individuals. In the original workflow: Junction-only immunoSEQ sequences carried no quality scores, so filtering differed. Produced via immunoSEQ multiplex PCR; TCRdb's table is partial and in-frame only. D and trimming were read from the DNA, whereas the V and J calls and clone size are those reported in that table. The sample holds about 2.4 million clones, 93% seen once. Germline assignment: CDR1 KGHSH and CDR2 LQKENI. The CDR3 totals 16 residues. J was trimmed by 4 bases and V by 6 bases; bases with no gene match: 10.

Sequenced material: naive CD4+ T cells from PBMCs. Subset of the sample: CD45RA+ positively selected. The V and J genes are TRBV18 and TRBJ2-1; the match to TRBD2 covers 9 bases. The receptor was derived from a man aged 18-30 years in good health. Some clones in this sample may be carry-over from other donors' samples. The CDR3 region has the DNA TGTGCCAGCTCTCCTTTGAGCGGGAGGACGTACAATGAGCAGTTCTTC. Translation gives CASSPLSGRTYNEQFF.